Each of the 12 T cell receptor beta chains below was sequenced from the same sample in a study of T cells in Graves' hyperthyroidism and ophthalmopathy (dated by TCRdb to 2018 to 2020). Library creation used multiplex PCR. The sequencer listed for this sample is Illumina HiSeq 2000. The TCR beta CDR3 regions were amplified from the RNA transcripts. The TCR CDR3 was subjected to a first round of RT-PCR using the HTBI primer set and the Qiagen OneStep RT-PCR kit. The raw public reads went through TCRdb reprocessing: fastp at Q25, MiXCR clone calling, in-frame beta chains kept. Each record represents a unique CDR3 protein, reported with the most common genes and DNA among its rows. The sample includes some 740,000 distinct CDR3 sequences, with around 15% observed a single time. The ten largest clones add up to 10% to 13% of the sample. The sample was blood. Receptors originate from a woman younger than 35 with Graves' hyperthyroidism.

This clonotype came up many times. The J gene is TRBJ2-1, the V gene TRBV12-3 or TRBV12-4, with D maybe TRBD2 (5 bases). The CDR3 runs 16 residues. Trimming cost V 6 bases and J 8 bases, with 23 bases left between them. CDR3 bases: TGTGCCAGCAGGATGGGAGCGCCATTGGGCGTAGATGAGCAGTTCTTC. This encodes CASRMGAPLGVDEQFF.

This chain links TRBV10-3 with TRBJ2-6; possible D gene TRBD1, 5 bases. The germline V and J ends were trimmed by 6 bases and 2 bases, with 8 bases remaining between them. This CDR3 comprises 14 residues. CDR1 is ENHRY and CDR2 is SYGVKD in the germline V gene. CDR3 in amino acids: CAIRDTTGANVLTF. DNA of the CDR3: TGTGCCATCAGGGACACGACTGGGGCCAACGTCCTGACTTTC.

The gene calls are TRBV7-9 and TRBJ2-1, with TRBD1 as a possible D gene (6 bases). V gave up 11 bases and J gave up 5 bases, with 16 bases separating them. The CDR3 loop spans 13 amino acids. Germline CDR1 is SEHNR and CDR2 is FQNEAQ (reference sequence). CDR3 bases: TGTGCCTCCCTCCGGGACACTAACAATGAGCAGTTCTTC. Encoded protein: CASLRDTNNEQFF.

The chain is built from TRBV30 and TRBJ2-7; TRBD1 might be the D (6 bases). This CDR3 comprises 12 residues. The V and J ends lost 2 bases and 3 bases respectively, with 8 bases between them. The germline V gene has CDR1 GTSNPN and CDR2 SVGIG (reference sequence). The CDR3 protein is CAWSRTVYEQYF. In nucleotides, the CDR3 is TGTGCCTGGAGTCGGACAGTCTACGAGCAGTACTTC.

The J gene is TRBJ2-5, the V gene TRBV6-5, with TRBD2 as a possible D gene (7 bases). Per the germline V gene, CDR1 is MNHEY and CDR2 is SVGAGI. The CDR3 has 15 residues. Deletions cut 2 bases from V and 2 bases from J, with 12 bases between. The CDR3 nucleotides are TGTGCCAGCAGTTACGGGGGGGGCGCGCAAGAGACCCAGTACTTC. Protein product: CASSYGGGAQETQYF.

This clonotype came up many times. This sequence joins TRBV20-1 and TRBJ2-7; 7 nucleotides line up with TRBD2. CDR1 DFQATT and CDR2 SNEGSKA come from the germline V gene (reference sequence). With 6 bases clipped from V and 3 bases from J, the junction kept 11 bases outside the gene matches. There are 14 residues in the CDR3. The CDR3 DNA reads as TGCAGTGCCGCTGGGGGGAGGGCCCACTACGAGCAGTACTTC. Its translation: CSAAGGRAHYEQYF.

This clonotype came up once. This rearrangement joins TRBV4-3 to TRBJ2-7; 8 nucleotides agree with TRBD2. The CDR3 extends over 16 amino acids. In germline, CDR1 is LGHNA, CDR2 YSLEER. Losses at the gene ends were 0 bases for V and 1 base for J; bases not matched to a gene: 5. DNA for the CDR3: TGCGCCAGCAGCCAAGAGAGCGGGAGCTTTTCCTACGAGCAGTACTTC. Translation gives CASSQESGSFSYEQYF.

This clonotype showed up many times. The V call is TRBV27, the J call TRBJ2-7; TRBD2 is a possible D gene (6 bases). The ends were cut back, 6 bases at V and 4 bases at J, with 16 bases in the middle. CDR1 and CDR2 (germline): MNHEY, SMNVEV (reference sequence). CDR3 length: 14 residues. The CDR3: CASSLGRKSYEQYF. The CDR3 region has the DNA TGTGCCAGCAGCCTCGGGAGAAAGTCTTACGAGCAGTACTTC.

The V and J genes are TRBV2 and TRBJ2-7, with unresolved D. CDR3 length: 10 amino acids. Germline V gene sequence: CDR1 SNHLY, CDR2 FYNNEI. V gave up 8 bases and J gave up 6 bases, with 8 bases separating them. Written as DNA, the CDR3 is TGTGCCAGCGGGCGGACCGAGCAGTACTTC. As protein: CASGRTEQYF.

In this sample, this clonotype turned up many times. The CDR3 DNA follows: TGTGCCAGCTCCCCGGGACTAGCTTGGCAAGAGACCCAGTACTTC. As protein: CASSPGLAWQETQYF. This rearrangement joins TRBV18 to TRBJ2-5; 9 nucleotides agree with TRBD2. This CDR3 comprises 15 residues. Per the germline V gene, CDR1 is KGHSH and CDR2 is LQKENI. Unmatched junction bases numbered 7, after V lost 6 bases and J lost 2 bases. The variable domain in full, with the rest retrieved from reference TRBV18 and TRBJ2-5, is NAGVMQNPRHLVRRRGQEARLRCSPMKGHSHVYWYRQLPEEGLKFMVYLQKENIIDESGMPKERFSAEFPKEGPSILRIQQVVRGDSAAYFCASSPGLAWQETQYFGPGTRLLVL.

This clonotype was recorded a few times. CDR3 DNA: TGCGCCAGCAGTCTGGAAGAACAATACGAGCAGTACTTC. Protein product: CASSLEEQYEQYF. The chain links TRBV4-1 to TRBJ2-7; no reliable D call. V was clipped by 6 bases and J by 4 bases, with 13 bases between them. The CDR3 length is 13 residues. Germline assignment: CDR1 MGHRA and CDR2 YSYEKL.

This clonotype has ten or more counts. The rearrangement links TRBV30 to TRBJ2-7, with D uncertain. Per germline, CDR1 GTSNPN and CDR2 SVGIG (reference sequence). The CDR3 runs 12 residues. Trimming pared 8 bases from V and 3 bases from J, leaving 14 bases between. As DNA, the CDR3 is TGTGCCGGGCAAGGGCCTCTCTACGAGCAGTACTTC. Translated, it gives CAGQGPLYEQYF.